This is a list of T cell receptor beta chains from one sample in a study of cytomegalovirus exposure and HLA in healthy donors. Libraries were prepared by immunoSEQ multiplex PCR; TCRdb keeps only in-frame clonotypes and omits some of them. This sample has 170,000 or so clones, with roughly 80% found just once. What was sequenced was PBMCs. Receptors were obtained from a man aged 45 to 65 in good health and CMV-seronegative. The CDR3 runs from the conserved cysteine through the conserved F or W. The order of the fields is V gene, clone size, D gene, J gene, CDR3 DNA, CDR3 protein. The D gene is left open where the match is weak. Clone size is stated in some rows and not others, as once, few, many or a class when expanded.

>TRBV7-2|-|-|TRBJ2-1
TGTGCCAGCAGTTACTTCCAGGGGGGAAGCAATGAGCAGTTCTTC
CASSYFQGGSNEQFF
>TRBV14|-|-|TRBJ2-7
TGTGCCAGCAGCCAAGACCCCTCGGACAGAGGTTACGAGCAGTACTTC
CASSQDPSDRGYEQYF
>TRBV25-1|-|TRBD1|TRBJ2-7
TGTGCCAGCAAGGGACAGGGAAACGAGCAGTACTTC
CASKGQGNEQYF
>TRBV5-6|many|TRBD1|TRBJ1-1
TGTGCCAGCAGCTGGGGCAGGGGGCCTGAAGCTTTCTTT
CASSWGRGPEAFF
>TRBV19|-|TRBD2|TRBJ2-2
TGTGCCAGTAGTGTCTATAGCGGGGGAAGAACCGGGGAGCTGTTTTTT
CASSVYSGGRTGELFF
>TRBV4-3|-|-|TRBJ1-6
TGCGCCAGCAGCCAAGGCGAGAATTCACCCCTCCACTTT
CASSQGENSPLHF
>TRBV11-2|-|TRBD1|TRBJ2-5
TGTGCCAGCAGTATCTACGGGACAGGGTCAGAGACCCAGTACTTC
CASSIYGTGSETQYF
>TRBV19|-|-|TRBJ1-5
TGTGCCAGTAGTATAGTGCCTAATAGCAATCAGCCCCAGCATTTT
CASSIVPNSNQPQHF
>TRBV5-6|few|TRBD1|TRBJ2-7
TGTGCCAGCAGCTTGGCGACAGGGATTTACGAGCAGTACTTC
CASSLATGIYEQYF
>TRBV27|-|TRBD1|TRBJ2-2
TGTGCCAGCAGTTTCCAGGCAGGGGGAAGCGGGGAGCTGTTTTTT
CASSFQAGGSGELFF
>TRBV2|once|TRBD1|TRBJ2-2
TGTGCCAGCAGTGATGTAGGGACAGGGGACACCGGGGAGCTGTTTTTT
CASSDVGTGDTGELFF
>TRBV6-5|-|TRBD2|TRBJ2-7
TGTGCCAGCAGTTACGAAGGAGCGGGGTTGGACGAGCAGTACTTC
CASSYEGAGLDEQYF
>TRBV7-3|-|TRBD2|TRBJ2-1
TGTGCCAGCAGCCAAGGGACTAGCGGGGTCAATGAGCAGTTCTTC
CASSQGTSGVNEQFF
>TRBV2|once|TRBD2|TRBJ2-5
TGTGCCAGCAGTGAATTTCTAGCGGGGGGAAAGGAGACCCAGTACTTC
CASSEFLAGGKETQYF
>TRBV4-2|-|-|TRBJ2-5
TGTGCCAGCAGCCAAGGTACCAGGGGGAGGGAGACCCAGTACTTC
CASSQGTRGRETQYF
>TRBV2|once|-|TRBJ1-4
TGTGCCAGCAATGGTCAGGGGATAGCAACTAATGAAAAACTGTTTTTT
CASNGQGIATNEKLFF
>TRBV6-5|-|-|TRBJ1-1
TGTGCCAGCCTACCAGGGCCTGTGAACACTGAAGCTTTCTTT
CASLPGPVNTEAFF
>TRBV6-5|few|TRBD1|TRBJ2-7
TGTGCCAGCAGTTACTCGACAGGGCGATACGAGCAGTACTTC
CASSYSTGRYEQYF
>TRBV6-6|-|TRBD1|TRBJ2-1
TGTGCCAGCAGAACCGGGACAGGGCTAAAAAACAATGAGCAGTTCTTC
CASRTGTGLKNNEQFF
>TRBV7-9|-|TRBD2|TRBJ2-3
TGTGCCAGCATCAAAGGACTAGCGGGAGCCGGCACAGATACGCAGTATTTT
CASIKGLAGAGTDTQYF
>TRBV7-9|-|TRBD1|TRBJ1-1
TGTGCCAGCAGCTTAGGCCCACAGGGGGATTATGAAGCTTTCTTT
CASSLGPQGDYEAFF
>TRBV7-2|-|-|TRBJ1-3
TGTGCCAGCAGCTTAGACAGCTCTGGAAACACCATATATTTT
CASSLDSSGNTIYF
>TRBV6-5|few|-|TRBJ1-5
TGTGCCAGCAGTCAAGGAGGTCAGCCCCAGCATTTT
CASSQGGQPQHF
>TRBV28|-|-|TRBJ2-2
TGTGCCAGCCATATGGGGGGGCCCGGGGAGCTGTTTTTT
CASHMGGPGELFF
>TRBV18|-|-|TRBJ2-3
TGTGCCAGCTCTGCCGGACAGATAAGCACAGATACGCAGTATTTT
CASSAGQISTDTQYF